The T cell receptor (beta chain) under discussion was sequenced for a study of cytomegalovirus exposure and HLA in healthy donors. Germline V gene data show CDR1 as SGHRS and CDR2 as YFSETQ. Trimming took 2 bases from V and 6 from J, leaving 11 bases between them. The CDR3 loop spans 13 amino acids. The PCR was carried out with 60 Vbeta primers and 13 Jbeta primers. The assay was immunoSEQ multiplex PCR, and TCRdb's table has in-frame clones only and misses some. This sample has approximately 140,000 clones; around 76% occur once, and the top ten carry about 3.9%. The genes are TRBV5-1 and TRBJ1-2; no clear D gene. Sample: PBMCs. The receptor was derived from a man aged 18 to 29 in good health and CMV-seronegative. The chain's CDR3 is CASSLTPPDGYTF. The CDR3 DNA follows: TGCGCCAGCAGCTTAACGCCTCCAGATGGCTACACCTTC. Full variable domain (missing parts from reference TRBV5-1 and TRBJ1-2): KAGVTQTPRYLIKTRGQQVTLSCSPISGHRSVSWYQQTPGQGLQFLFEYFSETQRNKGNFPGRFSGRQFSNSRSEMNVSTLELGDSALYLCASSLTPPDGYTFGSGTRLTVV.